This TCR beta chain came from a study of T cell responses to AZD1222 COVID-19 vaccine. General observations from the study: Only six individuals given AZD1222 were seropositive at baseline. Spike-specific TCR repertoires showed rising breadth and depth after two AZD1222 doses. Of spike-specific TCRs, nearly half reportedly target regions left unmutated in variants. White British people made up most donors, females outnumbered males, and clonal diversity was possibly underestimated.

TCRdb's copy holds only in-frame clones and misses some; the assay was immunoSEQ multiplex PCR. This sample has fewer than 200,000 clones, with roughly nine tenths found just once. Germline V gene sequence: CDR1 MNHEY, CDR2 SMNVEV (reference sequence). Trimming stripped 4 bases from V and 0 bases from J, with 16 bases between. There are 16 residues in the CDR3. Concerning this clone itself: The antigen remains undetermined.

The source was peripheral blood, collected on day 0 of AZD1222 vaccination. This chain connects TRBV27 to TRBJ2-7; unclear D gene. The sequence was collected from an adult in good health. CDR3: CASSSILFGSSYEQYF. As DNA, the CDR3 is TGTGCCAGCAGTTCGATCTTGTTCGGAAGCTCCTACGAGCAGTACTTC.